These T cell receptor beta chains were read from a single sample in a study of radiotherapy plus CTLA-4 blockade in lung cancer. Assay used: immunoSEQ multiplex PCR; TCRdb lists only in-frame clones, some missing. The table shows more than 80,000 clones, with about 83% occurring only once. The sequences come from peripheral blood, collected from a patient treated with radiotherapy plus ipilimumab. All receptors derive from a human donor with non-small cell lung cancer that progressed on radiotherapy plus ipilimumab. Some clones in this sample may be carry-over from other donors' samples. Both conserved end residues are part of each CDR3. A D gene is named only where the DNA matches it firmly. Clone size is shown for a subset of rows, as once, few, many or a class of expanded clone.

>TRBV19|-|-|14
CASSMGWGGTEAFF
>TRBV5-4|-|-|14
CASSLDAASYEQYF
>TRBV7-9|few|TRBD1|14
CASSLPGGGTEAFF
>TRBV6-5|-|-|16
CASSYLGSSSYNEQFF
>TRBV7-2|-|-|16
CASSQAGPHTYNEQFF
>TRBV28|once|TRBD1|14
CASRLTGGNQPQHF
>TRBV10-3|-|-|15
CAIGSAERLTYEQYF
>TRBV7-7|-|TRBD1|13
CASSFGQGHEQYF
>TRBV19|-|TRBD2|19
CASSIGRTSGGAVTDTQYF
>TRBV4-3|-|-|19
CASSQRLQTGANGVYEQYF
>TRBV27|-|-|19
CASSPLLPTSGIGHQPQHF
>TRBV6-5|-|-|13
CASRKRRQETQYF
>TRBV6-4|-|-|15
CASKSSAAWESPLHF
>TRBV5-1|-|TRBD1|15
CASSNPGQGNTEAFF
>TRBV21-1|-|-|17
CASSPPTGGSGGNTIYF
>TRBV25-1|-|-|13
CASNTNNMRGYTF
>TRBV18|-|-|14
CASSQSQTETEAFF
>TRBV2|-|-|13
CASSVRLNTEAFF
>TRBV18|-|-|12
CASSLQDTEAFF
>TRBV7-2|few|-|15
CASSLAWGQGNTIYF
>TRBV9|-|-|13
CASGNLGRYGYTF
>TRBV29-1|few|TRBD1|11
CSDTGAYGYTF
>TRBV11-2|-|-|15
CASSTVAGTQETQYF
>TRBV27|-|TRBD1|12
CASSSRGGVYTF
>TRBV29-1|-|TRBD1|15
CSVEGTGLPGETQYF
>TRBV18|-|-|15
CASSPRTGMNTEAFF
>TRBV11-2|-|TRBD2|16
CASSLVAGGGTGELFF
>TRBV11-2|few|TRBD1|18
CASSPPIVSGGKNYGYTF
>TRBV4-3|few|-|18
CASSQEGEAGVYNSPLHF
>TRBV5-1|-|TRBD1|15
CASSLGGQLNYGYTF